This note documents a single T cell receptor beta chain sequence. Its antigen is still unknown. The assay was immunoSEQ multiplex PCR, and TCRdb's table has in-frame clones only and misses some. Among roughly 34,000 clones listed, about 76% were seen once. CDR1 is GTSNPN, CDR2 SVGIG, per germline (reference sequence). The CDR3 is 15 amino acids. V was clipped by 3 bases and J by 3 bases; unmatched bases: 5. The sample belongs to a study of OX40 agonist ivuxolimab in advanced cancers. General observations from the study: Expanded clones belonging to CD8+ T cells outnumbered, on average, those of CD4+.

The starting material was CD4+ or CD8+ T cells sorted from blood, obtained in a trial of the OX40 agonist ivuxolimab. This TCR was sampled from an adult with an advanced solid tumor such as melanoma, head and neck, liver or kidney cancer. This chain links TRBV30 with TRBJ1-6; 7 bases line up with TRBD1. CDR3 nucleotide sequence: TGTGCCTGGAGAACAGGGGCCATCTATAATTCACCCCTCCACTTT. It codes for CAWRTGAIYNSPLHF.